A single sample gave rise to the 8 T cell receptor beta chains below, sequenced in a study of early stage breast cancer tumors (dated by TCRdb to the late 2010s). Libraries were made using the immunoSEQ multiplex PCR assay. TCRdb took this table from immuneACCESS and kept in-frame rearrangements with V and J called. Such tables lack part of the clones; where checked against another copy, unresolved V genes explain under half of the gap, and the rest is unexplained. The sample profile shows about 72,000 clones; more than 60% of them were found once. Of the sample, around 3.4% is held by the ten largest clones. Sequencing was carried out using blood. These receptor sequences come from a person aged 55 to 70 with breast cancer.

The genes are TRBV7-2 and TRBJ2-4, with D unresolved. Germline V gives CDR1 SGHTA, CDR2 FQGNSA. The V end was cut by 5 bases, the J end by 0 bases, with 14 bases between. The CDR3 sequence is 16 residues long. The CDR3: CASSPREQVAKNIQYF. As DNA, the CDR3 is TGTGCCAGCAGCCCCAGAGAGCAGGTAGCCAAAAACATTCAGTACTTC.

This clone was recorded a few times. The chain recombines TRBV19 with TRBJ1-2, with 9 bases aligning to TRBD1. The ends lost 6 bases at V and 4 bases at J; junction bases unmatched: 3. CDR1 is LNHDA, CDR2 SQIVND, per germline (reference sequence). This CDR3 region has 13 residues. DNA for the CDR3: TGTGCCAGTAGATGGGGACAGGGCTATGGCTACACCTTC. The encoded protein is CASRWGQGYGYTF.

This chain uses TRBV6-1 with TRBJ1-6, with 9 bases aligning to TRBD1. Germline values: CDR1 MNHNS, CDR2 SASEGT. The CDR3 is made up of 14 amino acids. The V and J ends lost 3 bases and 17 bases, in that order; junction bases with no gene match: 11. Here the CDR3 reads CASSDWTGVPTFHF. Written as DNA, the CDR3 is TGTGCCAGCAGTGATTGGACAGGGGTCCCTACTTTCCACTTT.

The chain uses TRBV6-4 and TRBJ1-2; tentative D call: TRBD1 (5 bases). Looked up from germline, CDR1 is MRHNA and CDR2 is SNTAGT. The CDR3 contains 13 residues. Trimming took off 2 bases at V and 8 bases at J, with 12 bases between the two ends. The CDR3 DNA sequence: TGTGCCAGCAGTGACGGGGGACCGGAGGGCTACACCTTC. Translation gives CASSDGGPEGYTF.

This chain joins TRBV18 and TRBJ2-5, with unresolved D. The CDR3 is 11 residues long. Per germline, CDR1 KGHSH and CDR2 LQKENI. V was pared by 4 bases and J by 1 base, with 1 base between. As DNA, the CDR3 is TGTGCCAGCTCACTCCAAGAGACCCAGTACTTC. This sequence encodes CASSLQETQYF.

The chain joins TRBV19 to TRBJ1-2, with TRBD1 as a possible D gene (5 bases). The V gene lost 3 bases and the J gene lost 4 bases, with 9 bases spanning the gap. The CDR3 has 13 residues. In germline, CDR1 is LNHDA, CDR2 SQIVND (reference sequence). The CDR3 spells CASSIRRAYGYTF. The CDR3 DNA reads as TGTGCCAGTAGTATTCGCAGGGCCTATGGCTACACCTTC.

The chain uses TRBV7-9 and TRBJ1-6; no reliable D call. The CDR3 has 13 amino acids. Trimming shortened V by 2 bases and J by 8 bases, and 7 bases separated the two germline ends. CDR1 and CDR2 from the germline V gene are SEHNR and FQNEAQ (reference sequence). CDR3 sequence reads: CASSLKADSPLHF. CDR3 nucleotides: TGTGCCAGCAGCTTAAAGGCGGATTCACCCCTCCACTTT.

CDR3 amino acids: CASSHSPIEQFF. DNA for the CDR3: TGTGCCAGCAGCCATAGCCCGATTGAGCAGTTCTTC. This sequence joins TRBV7-6 and TRBJ2-1; D not resolved. Germline CDR1 is SGHVS and CDR2 is FNYEAQ. V lost 5 bases and J lost 9, with 11 bases in between. The CDR3 has 12 amino acids.